The 28 T cell receptor beta chains in this list originate from one sample, sequenced in a study of T cell clonality in common variable immunodeficiency. Method: immunoSEQ multiplex PCR; TCRdb's copy keeps in-frame clones and lacks some. This repertoire holds about 34,000 clones, and none appear only once. The specimen was peripheral blood mononuclear cells. The origin of the receptors is a person aged 18 to 75 in good health.

The table lists this clone with many counts. The CDR3 region is CSARRGGQDGELFF. The covered CDR3 bases are TGCAGTGCTAGAAGGGGGGGCCAAGACGGGGAG. The chain couples TRBV20-1 to TRBJ2-2; tentatively, D is TRBD2 (7 bases). The CDR3 end falls 3 residues outside the read, so it is completed with the germline J gene. Germline CDR1 and CDR2: DFQATT and SNEGSKA (reference sequence). The V end lost 2 bases, the J end lost 7 bases, and 14 bases lay between the germline ends. This CDR3 has 14 amino acids.

Only a few counts were recorded for this clone. The CDR3 end is not reached by the read, which stops 3 residues before it; the germline J gene fills it in. The chain carries TRBV2 and TRBJ1-5; D possibly corresponds to TRBD1 (6 bases). The CDR3 runs 16 residues. Trimming shortened V by 3 bases and J by 6 bases, and 18 bases separated the two germline ends. The germline gives CDR1 SNHLY, CDR2 FYNNEI. CDR3 amino acids: CASSDKGGWGLQPQHF. CDR3 bases read: TGTGCCAGCAGTGACAAGGGGGGGTGGGGGCTTCAGCCC.

This clone was found many times. Read sequence stops 3 residues before the CDR3 end, and the germline J gene provides the missing end. The chain is built from TRBV18 and TRBJ1-3; the match to TRBD1 covers 9 bases. V shed 6 bases and J 1 base; nucleotides not matched to a gene: 4. This CDR3 has 15 residues. The V gene's germline CDR1 is KGHSH and CDR2 LQKENI. The CDR3 reads CASSPGTGSGNTIYF. Incomplete CDR3 DNA: TGTGCCAGCTCCCCTGGGACAGGGTCTGGAAACACC.

This clone was picked up many times. The germline gene is not matched at one end of the junction; a read error may be the cause. With the read ending 3 residues before the CDR3 end, the germline J gene is used to fill in that end. The V and J genes are TRBV4-2 and TRBJ1-2; a weak D match, TRBD1 (5 bases). The length of the CDR3 is 15 residues. The germline gives CDR1 LGHNA, CDR2 YNFKEQ. The DNA read from the CDR3 is TGCGCCAGCAGCCAAACGTACGGAGGGGACTATGGC. This sequence encodes CASSQTYGGDYG. The CDR3, in full, reads CASSQTYGGDYGYTF.

In its sample, this clone was seen many times. The sequenced fragment ends 3 residues before the CDR3 boundary, so the rest is inferred from the germline J gene. The rearrangement joins TRBV13 to TRBJ2-3; 9 bases are shared with TRBD1. CDR1 is PRHDT, CDR2 FYEKMQ, per germline (reference sequence). The CDR3 is 14 amino acids. CDR3 protein: CASSASGTGSTQYF. The CDR3 bases that were read are TGTGCCAGCAGCGCATCCGGGACAGGGTCCACG.

This clone occurred many times. The CDR3 goes on 3 residues after the read ends, and that part is filled in from the germline J gene. The rearrangement uses TRBV20-1 and TRBJ2-3; 12 bases align to TRBD1. Trimming took 5 bases from V and 8 from J; bases not matched to a gene: 8. Germline assignment: CDR1 DFQATT and CDR2 SNEGSKA (reference sequence). The CDR3 is made up of 14 amino acids. The CDR3 protein is CSASGTGGEGTQYF. The CDR3 bases that were read are TGCAGTGCTTCCGGGACAGGGGGCGAGGGTACG.

In the case of this clone: The CDR3 end falls 3 residues outside the read, so it is completed with the germline J gene. This rearrangement joins TRBV19 to TRBJ2-4; a possible D gene is TRBD2 (6 bases). CDR3 size: 12 residues. CDR1 and CDR2 from the germline V gene are LNHDA and SQIVND (reference sequence). The CDR3 spells CASTGGFGGQYF. The CDR3 DNA, read in part, is TGTGCCAGTACCGGAGGGTTTGGTGGT.

This clone was recorded many times. With the read ending 3 residues before the CDR3 end, the germline J gene is used to fill in that end. This sequence joins TRBV30 and TRBJ2-7; D call uncertain. Germline lookup yields CDR1 GTSNPN and CDR2 SVGIG (reference sequence). V was cut by 4 bases and J by 0 bases, with 7 bases left in between. CDR3 length equals 12 residues. Partial CDR3 DNA: TGTGCCTGGAATTCAGACTCCTACGAG. It is translated as CAWNSDSYE. The full CDR3 protein is CAWNSDSYEQYF.

This clone was seen ten or more times. The read stops 3 residues short of the end of the CDR3; the missing end is completed from the germline J gene. V and J are TRBV5-1 and TRBJ2-5; 11 bases are a match to TRBD1. Per the germline V gene, CDR1 is SGHRS and CDR2 is YFSETQ. The CDR3 is made up of 15 amino acids. The V segment lost 0 bases and the J segment 5 bases; nucleotides outside the gene matches: 3. The CDR3 is CASSLGTGGVETQYF. CDR3 DNA, as far as it was read: TGCGCCAGCAGCTTGGGGACAGGGGGCGTCGAGACC.

This clone was counted at least ten times. The CDR3 DNA, read in part, is TGTGCCTGGACAGGGGTTTGGAACACTGAA. Protein: CAWTGVWNTE. The full CDR3 protein reads CAWTGVWNTEAFF. The rearrangement joins TRBV30 to TRBJ1-1; possibly TRBD1 for D (6 bases). The sequenced fragment ends 3 residues before the CDR3 boundary, so the rest is inferred from the germline J gene. The CDR3 sequence is 13 residues long. Germline CDR1 is GTSNPN and CDR2 is SVGIG (reference sequence). Trimming left V 4 bases short and J 1 base short, with 10 bases between.

This clone was found many times. The sequenced fragment ends 3 residues before the CDR3 boundary, so the rest is inferred from the germline J gene. The chain links TRBV19 to TRBJ2-1; 12 bases line up with TRBD2. This CDR3 spans 15 amino acids. The germline V gene has CDR1 LNHDA and CDR2 SQIVND (reference sequence). J gave up 8 bases and V 8 bases, and 10 bases lay outside the gene matches. Partial CDR3 DNA: TGTGCCAGTGGACTAGCGGGGCGTAGGGTCGATGAG. Its protein is CASGLAGRRVDE. The whole CDR3 reads CASGLAGRRVDEQFF. Full variable domain (rest looked up from reference TRBV19 and TRBJ2-1): DGGITQSPKYLFRKEGQNVTLSCEQNLNHDAMYWYRQDPGQGLRLIYYSQIVNDFQKGDIAEGYSVSREKKESFPLTVTSAQKNPTAFYLCASGLAGRRVDEQFFGPGTRLTVL.

This clone was counted many times. With the read ending 3 residues before the CDR3 end, the germline J gene is used to fill in that end. The chain uses TRBV15 and TRBJ1-1; 7 bases are a match to TRBD1. The CDR3 is 14 amino acids. V was pared by 1 base and J by 5 bases, with 4 bases of the junction left unmatched. CDR1 and CDR2 (germline): LNHNV, YYDKDF (reference sequence). The DNA read from the CDR3 is TGTGCCACCAGCAGAGGACAGGGTATTACTGAA. Its protein product is CATSRGQGITE. The entire CDR3 protein is CATSRGQGITEAFF.

There are many counts of this clone. The read stops 3 residues short of the end of the CDR3; the missing end is completed from the germline J gene. The J gene is TRBJ1-2, the V gene TRBV20-1; D unresolved. Germline assignment: CDR1 DFQATT and CDR2 SNEGSKA (reference sequence). This CDR3 is built from 13 residues. V was trimmed by 0 bases and J by 6 bases, leaving 11 bases between them. The part of the CDR3 DNA that was read is TGCAGTGCTAGAGAGGTCACAGCCCATGGC. Its translation is CSAREVTAHG. The CDR3 in full is CSAREVTAHGYTF.

This clone was recorded at least ten times. Sequencing ends 3 residues short of the CDR3 end; the germline J gene provides the rest. This sequence joins TRBV2 and TRBJ1-4; unclear D gene. The CDR3 is 16 residues long. V was pared by 6 bases and J by 5 bases, with 19 bases between. CDR1 SNHLY and CDR2 FYNNEI come from the germline V gene. The CDR3 bases that were read are TGTGCCAGCAGGAGGGAGCCGGCCGGGGTGAATGAAAAA. Protein product: CASRREPAGVNEK. The CDR3 in full is CASRREPAGVNEKLFF.

This clone showed up many times. The CDR3 end is not reached by the read, which stops 3 residues before it; the germline J gene fills it in. The rearrangement uses TRBV6-2 or TRBV6-3 and TRBJ2-5, with D perhaps TRBD2 (5 bases). Per the germline V gene, CDR1 is MNHEY and CDR2 is SVGEGT. The CDR3 is 13 amino acids. The ends were cut back, 5 bases at V and 1 base at J, with 8 bases in the middle. This chain's CDR3 is CASSGLAQETQYF. Partial CDR3 DNA: TGTGCCAGCAGTGGGCTAGCCCAAGAGACC.

This clone has at least ten counts. The read gets to within 3 residues of the CDR3 end, and the germline J gene fills in the rest. J is TRBJ2-2 and V is TRBV5-6; the D is unclear. There are 12 residues in the CDR3. The ends were cut back, 2 bases at V and 5 bases at J, with 4 bases in the middle. Germline CDR1 is SGHDT and CDR2 is YYEEEE. CDR3 loop: CASSFRTGELFF. The part of the CDR3 DNA that was read is TGTGCCAGCAGCTTCCGTACCGGGGAG.

This clone was counted many times. The read finishes 3 residues shy of the CDR3 end, and the germline J gene is used to complete it. Within the sample, other DNA sequences also encode this same CDR3. The V and J genes are TRBV12-3 or TRBV12-4 and TRBJ2-2; 7 bases align to TRBD1. The CDR3 contains 16 residues. J lost 6 bases, V lost 3 bases, and 10 bases had no gene match. CDR3 bases read: TGTGCCAGCAGTTTTTCCGGAACAGGGGCGGCCGGGGAG. Protein sequence: CASSFSGTGAAGE. Given in full, the CDR3 is CASSFSGTGAAGELFF.

This clone has at least ten counts. The CDR3 end lies 3 residues beyond the end of the read and is filled in from the germline J gene. The gene calls are TRBV19 and TRBJ1-6; TRBD1 aligns across 9 bases. Germline V gives CDR1 LNHDA, CDR2 SQIVND (reference sequence). V gave up 9 bases and J gave up 10 bases; unmatched junction bases: 13. CDR3 size: 15 residues. CDR3 protein: CASARRQGGKSPLHF. The sequenced CDR3 bases are TGTGCCAGCGCCCGTCGACAGGGGGGGAAATCACCC.

This clone was recorded at least ten times. The CDR3 loop reads CSVEGLAVGMTQYF. CDR3 DNA, as far as it was read: TGCAGCGTTGAGGGGCTAGCGGTGGGTATGACC. This chain joins TRBV29-1 and TRBJ2-5, with TRBD2 matching over 7 bases. Read coverage stops 3 residues before the CDR3 terminus; the germline J gene supplies the remainder. Per the germline V gene, CDR1 is SQVTM and CDR2 is ANQGSEA. Trimming cost V 3 bases and J 7 bases; bases outside gene matches: 11. There are 14 residues in the CDR3.

This clone has at least ten counts. Here the CDR3 reads CSARETSLAEQFF. The covered CDR3 bases are TGCAGTGCTAGAGAGACTAGCTTGGCTGAG. The chain employs TRBV20-1 and TRBJ2-1, with 7 bases matching TRBD2. The observed sequence ends 3 residues before the CDR3 terminus, with the missing tail filled in from the germline J gene. The CDR3 covers 13 residues. Germline values: CDR1 DFQATT, CDR2 SNEGSKA (reference sequence). The ends lost 0 bases at V and 9 bases at J; junction bases unmatched: 5.

This clone has a count of ten or more. Read coverage stops 3 residues before the CDR3 terminus; the germline J gene supplies the remainder. This chain links TRBV7-2 with TRBJ1-2; 8 nucleotides match TRBD1. This CDR3 region has 13 residues. The V gene end was trimmed by 5 bases and the J gene end by 4 bases; junction bases not matched to a gene: 3. Per the germline V gene, CDR1 is SGHTA and CDR2 is FQGNSA. The part of the CDR3 DNA that was read is TGTGCCAGCAGCCACGGACAGGGCTATGGC. Translated, it gives CASSHGQGYG. The whole CDR3 sequence reads CASSHGQGYGYTF.

This clone was counted many times. The sequenced fragment ends 3 residues before the CDR3 boundary, so the rest is inferred from the germline J gene. This rearrangement joins TRBV30 to TRBJ1-5; TRBD1 is a possible D gene (5 bases). With 3 bases removed from V and 6 bases from J, the gap between germline ends came to 18 bases. Germline CDR1 reads GTSNPN; CDR2 reads SVGIG (reference sequence). This CDR3 has 15 residues. CDR3 bases read: TGTGCCTGGAGCCCCCTTCGGGGGAGGACTCAGCCC. Protein product: CAWSPLRGRTQP. The CDR3 as a whole reads CAWSPLRGRTQPQHF.

This clone was counted at least ten times. The read terminates 3 residues ahead of where the CDR3 ends, so the germline J gene completes it. This chain uses TRBV19 with TRBJ1-1; 9 nucleotides align to TRBD1. V lost 2 bases, J lost 7 bases, and 8 bases stayed unmatched. CDR1 LNHDA and CDR2 SQIVND come from the germline V gene (reference sequence). The CDR3 totals 15 residues. CDR3 sequence reads: CASSISGTGPHEAFF. The sequenced CDR3 bases are TGTGCCAGTAGTATATCCGGGACAGGGCCGCATGAA.

For this clone: The CDR3 goes on 3 residues after the read ends, and that part is filled in from the germline J gene. The chain recombines TRBV7-6 with TRBJ1-2, with unresolved D. The CDR3 length is 11 residues. Germline CDR1 reads SGHVS; CDR2 reads FNYEAQ. The CDR3: CASSQTGDYTF. The CDR3 DNA, read in part, is TGTGCCAGCAGCCAGACCGGGGAC.

At least ten counts were recorded for this clone. CDR3 in amino acids: CASSIWAGRFSGANVLTF. The sequenced part of the CDR3 DNA is TGTGCCAGTAGTATCTGGGCGGGCAGGTTCTCTGGGGCCAACGTC. The chain couples TRBV19 to TRBJ2-6, with a tentative D call TRBD2 (5 bases). Read coverage stops 3 residues before the CDR3 terminus; the germline J gene supplies the remainder. In germline, CDR1 is LNHDA, CDR2 SQIVND (reference sequence). This CDR3 is built from 18 residues. V was cut by 3 bases and J by 0 bases, with 15 bases left in between.

This clone came up many times. The DNA read from the CDR3 is TGTGCCAGTCGACTGGGGCGGAGCACTGAA. Translated: CASRLGRSTE. The entire CDR3 reads CASRLGRSTEAFF. The J gene is TRBJ1-1, the V gene TRBV6-2 or TRBV6-3, with D possibly matching TRBD1 (5 bases). The read is 3 residues too short to cover the CDR3 end, so that end is filled in from the germline J gene. Trimming stripped 9 bases from V and 4 bases from J, with 15 bases between. CDR1 is MNHEY, CDR2 SVGEGT, per germline. CDR3 length: 13 amino acids.

In this sample, this clone turned up many times. Sequencing ends 3 residues short of the CDR3 end; the germline J gene provides the rest. V gene TRBV19 combines with J gene TRBJ1-4; D is unresolved. The CDR3 is made up of 14 amino acids. Germline V gives CDR1 LNHDA, CDR2 SQIVND (reference sequence). V dropped 9 bases and J dropped 5 bases, with 16 bases sitting between them. The sequenced part of the CDR3 DNA is TGTGCCAGCAACCCAAAGGGCTGGAATGAAAAA. Its translation: CASNPKGWNEK. The CDR3 reads in full as CASNPKGWNEKLFF. Together with reference TRBV19 and TRBJ1-4, the CDR3 gives the full variable domain: DGGITQSPKYLFRKEGQNVTLSCEQNLNHDAMYWYRQDPGQGLRLIYYSQIVNDFQKGDIAEGYSVSREKKESFPLTVTSAQKNPTAFYLCASNPKGWNEKLFFGSGTQLSVL.

This clone has at least ten counts. The read ends 3 residues early relative to the CDR3; the germline J gene fills the gap. V gene TRBV7-8 combines with J gene TRBJ1-1; unclear D gene. Trimming shortened V by 0 bases and J by 4 bases, and 9 bases separated the two germline ends. The CDR3 covers 14 residues. Germline V gene lookup returns CDR1 SGHVS and CDR2 FQNEAQ. The sequenced CDR3 bases are TGTGCCAGCAGCTTAGCCCCGGTATCCACTGAA. This codes for CASSLAPVSTE. In full, the CDR3 reads CASSLAPVSTEAFF.